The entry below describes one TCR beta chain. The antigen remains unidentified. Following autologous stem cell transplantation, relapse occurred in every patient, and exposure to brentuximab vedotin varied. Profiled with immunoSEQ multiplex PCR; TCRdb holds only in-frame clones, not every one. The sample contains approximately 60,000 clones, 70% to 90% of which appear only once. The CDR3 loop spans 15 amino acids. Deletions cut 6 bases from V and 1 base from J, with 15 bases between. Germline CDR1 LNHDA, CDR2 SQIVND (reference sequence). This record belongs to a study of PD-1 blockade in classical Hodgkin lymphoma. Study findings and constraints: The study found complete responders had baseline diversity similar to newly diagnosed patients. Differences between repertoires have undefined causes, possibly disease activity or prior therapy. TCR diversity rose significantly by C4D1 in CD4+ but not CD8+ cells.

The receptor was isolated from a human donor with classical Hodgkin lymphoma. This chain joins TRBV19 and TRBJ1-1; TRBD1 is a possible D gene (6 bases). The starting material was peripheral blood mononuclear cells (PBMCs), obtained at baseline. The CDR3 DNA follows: TGTGCCAGTAGGCCTACCAGGGGCCCGAACACTGAAGCTTTCTTT. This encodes CASRPTRGPNTEAFF.